This T cell receptor (beta chain) was identified during a study of blood T cell repertoires in COVID-19. Sequencing used immunoSEQ multiplex PCR; TCRdb keeps in-frame clones, though not all of them. The sample has more than 200,000 clones, about 90% seen once. This CDR3 comprises 14 residues. Deletions cut 2 bases from V and 6 bases from J, with 10 bases between. Per germline, CDR1 SGHAT and CDR2 FQNNGV. The source of this sequence is a woman between 50 and 59 years old with acute or convalescent COVID-19. This sequence joins TRBV11-2 and TRBJ2-2; D is undetermined. Sequenced material: peripheral blood. CDR3 sequence: CASSLLVTAGELFF. In DNA form, the CDR3 reads TGTGCCAGCAGCTTACTAGTGACGGCCGGGGAGCTGTTTTTT.